This TCR beta chain was sequenced in a study of shared clonotypes between healthy human individuals (dated by TCRdb to 2018 to 2021). With respect to the entire study: A few men and two women, aged 18 to 49 years, made up the cohort. The study deeply sequenced blood TCR repertoires of five healthy adults to estimate repertoire size and the extent of clonotype sharing between individuals. Different laboratories and diverse techniques were used to prepare libraries and sequence TCR repertoires, to increase sequencing depth and limit assay-specific biases. Leukapheresis yielded between about 0.94 and 8.9 billion PBMCs per donor. For each donor, CD4 naive and CD4 memory were each given three plates, CD8 naive was given two plates, and CD8 memory was given one plate.

About this clone itself: This receptor's antigen is unknown. Base-call qualities are not available, and no considerably larger clone is one nucleotide away.

CD8 naive samples consisted of CD45RO-negative cells that were positively selected for CCR7, yielding a CD45RA+CCR7+ population without TemRA cells. Healthy HIV-negative adults with no recently reported acute infections or vaccinations were included as donors. Only Caucasian adults living in Nashville, Tennessee, USA were represented among the donors. After blood collection by leukapheresis, PBMCs were isolated using Ficoll-Histopaque density gradient centrifugation and then cryopreserved in the vapor phase of liquid nitrogen. Analytical flow cytometry was used to check the purity and quantity of every magnetically sorted T cell population. From each sorted fraction, genomic DNA was isolated and quantified by UV absorbance on a Nanodrop 2000c. Including cysteine and phenylalanine, the CDR3 has 18 amino acids. Of the read, only the CDR3 DNA is kept; its 54 bases are in frame from base 1. Trimming takes 5 bases off V and 3 bases off J; junction bases not matched to a gene: 16. CDR1 is given as SGHTA and CDR2 as FQGNSA, both from the germline V gene.

TCR CDR3 regions were amplified from genomic DNA by multiplex PCR using the deep immunoSEQ assay. Extracted genomic DNA from each cell subset was spread evenly across all wells of several immunoSEQ 96-well plates, with each plate serving as a replicate. For sorted subsets, about 200 ng genomic DNA, equal to 30,000 or so T cell genomes, was loaded into each replicate PCR. The purified libraries were quantified using a Qubit 3.0 fluorometer, sized with a Bioanalyzer 2100, and then quantified again using the KAPA Library Quantification kit. Each immunoSEQ 96-well plate was sequenced on its own single-read 150-cycle Illumina NextSeq 550 flow cell. In the source study's methods: The immunoSEQ output contained only junctional sequences without quality scores, so filtering could not match that applied to full-length reads. Sequences were annotated with PyIR, a Python wrapper for IgBLAST v1.9, and V/J genes and CDR3 were assigned using IMGT germline references. Reads were removed for weak V/J assignments (E-value above 1e-6), missing CDR3, stop codons, out-of-frame junctions, or ambiguous translated residues. A V3J clonotype was defined by an identical inferred V gene, J gene, and CDR3 amino acid sequence. Percentage overlap between repertoires was calculated by dividing the number of shared unique clonotypes by the size of the smaller repertoire. RTK rarefaction, the Chao1 estimator, and Recon v2.1 estimates of unobserved clonotypes were used to assess repertoire richness. For all TCRbeta clonotypes obtained by the gDNA method from four donors, generation probabilities were computed with OLGA. Drawn from immuneACCESS, this table holds only the in-frame rearrangements with V and J called that TCRdb kept. Clones are partly lost; checked studies trace under half to an unresolved V gene and leave the rest unexplained. V and J calls and clone size are as listed in that table; D and trimming were resolved from the DNA. This sample is represented by around 650,000 clones; roughly 95% of them were singletons. The top ten clonotypes cover roughly 0.1% of the sample.

Summary of the overall study and its limitations: Compared with non-shared clonotypes, the clonotypes found in all four sorted-subset donors had higher generation probabilities. Even with the large sequencing depth, rarefaction of the sorted-subset datasets indicated that sequencing was incomplete. When a few donors were compared, the shared fraction of clonotypes was 5% to 6.5% for naive CD4, around 3.6% for naive CD8, about 2.5% for memory CD4, and less than 0.5% for memory CD8. The small number of donors limited the genetic and exposure-history diversity represented. Based on pairwise subsampling, the degree of clonotype sharing among donors was expected to be affected by sequencing depth. Larger estimated clonotype richness was generally found for naive subsets than for memory subsets. Sampling was restricted to blood, and TCR repertoires in tissue are likely to differ from TCR repertoires in blood.

The TCR was taken from a woman aged 30 to 39 in good health. The source material was naive CD8+ T cells sorted from blood. This sample's cell subset or site label indicates: CD45RA+CCR7+. Here the chain combines TRBV7-2 and TRBJ1-1; 9 middle bases align to TRBD1. The sequenced DNA: TGTGCCAGCAGCGCCCGCGACAGGGGGTATTATGCGGACACTGAAGCTTTCTTT. This encodes CASSARDRGYYADTEAFF.